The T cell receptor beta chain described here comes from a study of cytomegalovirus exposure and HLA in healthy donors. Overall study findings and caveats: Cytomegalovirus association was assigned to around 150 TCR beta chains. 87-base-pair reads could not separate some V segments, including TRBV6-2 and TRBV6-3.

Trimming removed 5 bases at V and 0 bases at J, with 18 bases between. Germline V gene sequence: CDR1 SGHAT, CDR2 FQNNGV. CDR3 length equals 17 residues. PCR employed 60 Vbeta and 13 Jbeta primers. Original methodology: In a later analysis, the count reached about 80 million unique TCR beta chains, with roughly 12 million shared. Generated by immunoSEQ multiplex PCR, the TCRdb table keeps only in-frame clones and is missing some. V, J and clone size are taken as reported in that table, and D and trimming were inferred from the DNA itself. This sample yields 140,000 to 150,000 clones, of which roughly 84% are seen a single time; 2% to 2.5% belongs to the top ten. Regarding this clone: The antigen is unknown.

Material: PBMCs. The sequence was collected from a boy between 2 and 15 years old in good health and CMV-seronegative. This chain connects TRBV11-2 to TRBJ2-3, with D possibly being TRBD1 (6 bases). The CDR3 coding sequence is TGTGCCAGCAGCCGACCACAGGGCTCTCTTAGCACAGATACGCAGTATTTT. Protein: CASSRPQGSLSTDTQYF.